Below, one T cell receptor beta chain is given with its context. Antigen specificity is unknown. The junction had 10 bases not matched to a gene; V was cut back by 6 bases and J by 3 bases. Germline CDR1 reads SQVTM; CDR2 reads ANQGSEA. CDR3 length: 15 residues. This sample was included in a study of T cells in localized non-small cell lung cancer. Study-level results: Sequencing involved a lone tumor region, leaving heterogeneity possible. Uninvolved nearby lung showed the greatest T cell clonality, exceeding that found in tumor.

Sequenced by immunoSEQ multiplex PCR; TCRdb stores in-frame clones only, minus some. This sample has roughly 15,000 clones; approximately 85% occur once, and the top ten carry more than 20%. Source: peripheral blood, taken before any cancer treatment. The chain recombines TRBV29-1 with TRBJ2-2; 7 bases are a match to TRBD1. The origin of this receptor is a female donor over 55 with stage I squamous cell lung carcinoma. This CDR3 is CSVAPLTGHTGELFF. DNA of the CDR3: TGCAGCGTGGCCCCTTTGACAGGGCACACCGGGGAGCTGTTTTTT.